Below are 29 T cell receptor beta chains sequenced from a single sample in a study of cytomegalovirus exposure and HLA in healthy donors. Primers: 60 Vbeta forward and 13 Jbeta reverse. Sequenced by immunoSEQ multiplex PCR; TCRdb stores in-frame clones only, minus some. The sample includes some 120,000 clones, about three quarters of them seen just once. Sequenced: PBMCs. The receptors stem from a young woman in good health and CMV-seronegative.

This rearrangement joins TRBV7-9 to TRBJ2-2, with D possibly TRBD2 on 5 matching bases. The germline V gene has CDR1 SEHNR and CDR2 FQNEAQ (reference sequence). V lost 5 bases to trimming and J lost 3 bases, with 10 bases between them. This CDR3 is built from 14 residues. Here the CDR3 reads CASSPTTYTGELFF. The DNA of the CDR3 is TGTGCCAGCAGCCCGACTACGTACACCGGGGAGCTGTTTTTT.

The CDR3 DNA sequence: TGTGCCAGCAGCGTAGAGGGGGGGTTACACAGCACAGATACGCAGTATTTT. Its translation is CASSVEGGLHSTDTQYF. The chain has TRBV9 and TRBJ2-3; D perhaps matches TRBD2 (7 bases). The length of the CDR3 is 17 residues. Trimming took 0 bases from V and 0 from J, leaving 14 bases between them. The germline CDR1 and CDR2 sequences are SGDLS and YYNGEE.

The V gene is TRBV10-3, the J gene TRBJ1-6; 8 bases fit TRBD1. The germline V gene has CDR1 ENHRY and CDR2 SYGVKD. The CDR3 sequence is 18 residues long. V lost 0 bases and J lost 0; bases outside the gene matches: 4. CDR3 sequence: CAISESGTGSSYNSPLHF. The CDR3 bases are TGTGCCATCAGTGAGTCGGGGACAGGCAGCTCCTATAATTCACCCCTCCACTTT.

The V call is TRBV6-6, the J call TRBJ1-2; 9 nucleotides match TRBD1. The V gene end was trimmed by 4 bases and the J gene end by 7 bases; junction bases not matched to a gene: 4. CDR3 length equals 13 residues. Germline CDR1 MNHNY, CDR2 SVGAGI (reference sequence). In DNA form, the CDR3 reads TGTGCCAGCAGTTGGACAGGGGAGAGTGGCTACACCTTC. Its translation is CASSWTGESGYTF.

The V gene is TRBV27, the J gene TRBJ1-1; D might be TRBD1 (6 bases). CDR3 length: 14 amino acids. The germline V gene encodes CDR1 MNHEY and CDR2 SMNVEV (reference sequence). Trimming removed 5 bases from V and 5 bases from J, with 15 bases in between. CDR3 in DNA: TGTGCCAGCAGTCTACAGGGCGGGGGAACTGAAGCTTTCTTT. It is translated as CASSLQGGGTEAFF.

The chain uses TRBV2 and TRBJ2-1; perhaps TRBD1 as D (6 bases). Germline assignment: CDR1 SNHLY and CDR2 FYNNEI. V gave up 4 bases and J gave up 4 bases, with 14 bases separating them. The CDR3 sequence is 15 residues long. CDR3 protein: CASSVQGPMYNEQFF. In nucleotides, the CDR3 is TGTGCCAGCAGTGTTCAGGGGCCTATGTACAATGAGCAGTTCTTC. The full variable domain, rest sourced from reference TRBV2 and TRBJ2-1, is EPEVTQTPSHQVTQMGQEVILRCVPISNHLYFYWYRQILGQKVEFLVSFYNNEISEKSEIFDDQFSVERPDGSNFTLKIRSTKLEDSAMYFCASSVQGPMYNEQFFGPGTRLTVL.

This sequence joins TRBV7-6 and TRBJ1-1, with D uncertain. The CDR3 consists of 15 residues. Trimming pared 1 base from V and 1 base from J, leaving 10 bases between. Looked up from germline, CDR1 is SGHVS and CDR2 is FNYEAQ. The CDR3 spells CASSLDSGRNTEAFF. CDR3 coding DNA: TGTGCCAGCAGCTTAGACTCGGGGAGGAACACTGAAGCTTTCTTT.

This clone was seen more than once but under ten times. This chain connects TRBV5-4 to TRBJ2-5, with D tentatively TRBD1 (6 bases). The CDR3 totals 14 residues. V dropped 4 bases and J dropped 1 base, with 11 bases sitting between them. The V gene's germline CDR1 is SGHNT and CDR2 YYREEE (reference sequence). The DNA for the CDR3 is TGTGCCAGCAGCCCTGGGACATTCCAAGAGACCCAGTACTTC. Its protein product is CASSPGTFQETQYF.

CDR3 sequence (DNA): TGTGCTAGTGGTTTGGCCTTGACAGGGGGCGGGAATTCACCCCTCCACTTT. Amino acids: CASGLALTGGGNSPLHF. This rearrangement joins TRBV12-5 to TRBJ1-6, with TRBD1 identical over 10 bases. Germline CDR1 and CDR2: LGHNT and FRNRAP. V lost 1 base, J lost 7 bases, and 7 bases stayed unmatched. There are 17 residues in the CDR3.

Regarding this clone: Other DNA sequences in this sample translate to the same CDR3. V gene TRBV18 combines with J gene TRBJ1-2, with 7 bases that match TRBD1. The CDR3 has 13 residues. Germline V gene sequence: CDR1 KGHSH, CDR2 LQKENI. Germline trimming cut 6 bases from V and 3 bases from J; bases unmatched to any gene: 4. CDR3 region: CASSLDRDYGYTF. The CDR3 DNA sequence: TGTGCCAGCTCGCTAGACAGGGACTATGGCTACACCTTC. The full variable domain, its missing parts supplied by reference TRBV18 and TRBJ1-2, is NAGVMQNPRHLVRRRGQEARLRCSPMKGHSHVYWYRQLPEEGLKFMVYLQKENIIDESGMPKERFSAEFPKEGPSILRIQQVVRGDSAAYFCASSLDRDYGYTFGSGTRLTVV.

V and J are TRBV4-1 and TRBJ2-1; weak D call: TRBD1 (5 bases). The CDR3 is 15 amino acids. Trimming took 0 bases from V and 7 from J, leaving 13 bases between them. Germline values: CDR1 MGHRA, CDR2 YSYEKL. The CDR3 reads CASSQDGNRLNEQFF. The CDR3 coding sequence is TGCGCCAGCAGCCAAGATGGCAACAGGCTAAATGAGCAGTTCTTC.

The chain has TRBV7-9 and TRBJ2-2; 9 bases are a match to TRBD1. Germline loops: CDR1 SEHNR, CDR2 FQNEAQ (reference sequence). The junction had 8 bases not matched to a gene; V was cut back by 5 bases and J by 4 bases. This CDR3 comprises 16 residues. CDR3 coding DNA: TGTGCCAGCAGCCTCTCGAGGACAGGGGTCACCGGGGAGCTGTTTTTT. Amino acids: CASSLSRTGVTGELFF.

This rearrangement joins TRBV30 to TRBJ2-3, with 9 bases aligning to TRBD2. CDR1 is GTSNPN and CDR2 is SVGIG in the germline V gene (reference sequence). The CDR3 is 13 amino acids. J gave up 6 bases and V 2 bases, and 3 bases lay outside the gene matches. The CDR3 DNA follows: TGTGCCTGGAGTAGGCTAGCGGGGGATACGCAGTATTTT. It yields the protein CAWSRLAGDTQYF.

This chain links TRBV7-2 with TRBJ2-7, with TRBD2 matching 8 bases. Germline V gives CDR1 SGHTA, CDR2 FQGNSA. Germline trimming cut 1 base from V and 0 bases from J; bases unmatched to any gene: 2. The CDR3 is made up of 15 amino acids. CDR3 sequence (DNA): TGTGCCAGCAGCTTAGGGACTAGCAGCTCCTACGAGCAGTACTTC. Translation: CASSLGTSSSYEQYF.

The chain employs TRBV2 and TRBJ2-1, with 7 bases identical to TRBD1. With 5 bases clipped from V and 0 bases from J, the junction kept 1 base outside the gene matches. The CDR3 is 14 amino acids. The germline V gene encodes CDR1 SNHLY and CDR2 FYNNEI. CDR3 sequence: CASSRDSSYNEQFF. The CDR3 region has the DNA TGTGCCAGCAGTCGGGACAGCTCCTACAATGAGCAGTTCTTC.

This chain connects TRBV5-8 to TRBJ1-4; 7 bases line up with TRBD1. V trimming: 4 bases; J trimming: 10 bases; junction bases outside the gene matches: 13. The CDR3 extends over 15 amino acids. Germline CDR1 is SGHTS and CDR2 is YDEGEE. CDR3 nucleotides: TGTGCCAGCAGCAGAAGAGGACAGGCGAGTGGAAAACTGTTTTTT. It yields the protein CASSRRGQASGKLFF.

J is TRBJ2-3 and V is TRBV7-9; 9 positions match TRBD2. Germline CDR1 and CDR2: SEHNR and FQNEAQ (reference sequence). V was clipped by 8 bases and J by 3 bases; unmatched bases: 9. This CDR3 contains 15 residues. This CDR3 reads CASPPEAGGTDTQYF. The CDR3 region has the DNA TGTGCCAGCCCCCCCGAAGCGGGAGGAACAGATACGCAGTATTTT.

This CDR3 is CASSLDWAAGGHLGNEQFF. CDR3 bases: TGTGCCAGCAGCTTAGATTGGGCAGCGGGGGGCCATCTAGGCAATGAGCAGTTCTTC. The V and J genes are TRBV11-3 and TRBJ2-1, with 9 bases that match TRBD2. CDR1 SGHNT and CDR2 YENEEA come from the germline V gene. V lost 0 bases to trimming and J lost 6 bases; unmatched junction nucleotides: 15. The CDR3 is 19 amino acids.

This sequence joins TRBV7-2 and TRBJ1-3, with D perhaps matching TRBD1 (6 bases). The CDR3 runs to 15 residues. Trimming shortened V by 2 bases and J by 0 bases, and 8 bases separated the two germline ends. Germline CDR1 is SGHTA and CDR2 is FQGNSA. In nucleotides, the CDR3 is TGTGCCAGCAGCTTAATAGGGGGCTCTGGAAACACCATATATTTT. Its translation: CASSLIGGSGNTIYF.

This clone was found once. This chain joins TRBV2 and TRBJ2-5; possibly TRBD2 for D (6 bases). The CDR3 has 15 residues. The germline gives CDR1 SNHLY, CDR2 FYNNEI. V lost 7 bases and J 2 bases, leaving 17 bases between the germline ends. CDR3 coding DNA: TGTGCCAGCAAGGGTTGGGCGGGGACTCAAGAGACCCAGTACTTC. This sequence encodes CASKGWAGTQETQYF.

CDR3 protein: CASSGGRTHYNEQFF. The DNA for the CDR3 is TGCGCCAGCAGCGGCGGGAGGACCCACTACAATGAGCAGTTCTTC. This rearrangement joins TRBV5-1 to TRBJ2-1, with 8 bases lining up with TRBD2. This CDR3 spans 15 amino acids. Germline V gene lookup returns CDR1 SGHRS and CDR2 YFSETQ. J was trimmed by 3 bases and V by 4 bases; bases with no gene match: 6.

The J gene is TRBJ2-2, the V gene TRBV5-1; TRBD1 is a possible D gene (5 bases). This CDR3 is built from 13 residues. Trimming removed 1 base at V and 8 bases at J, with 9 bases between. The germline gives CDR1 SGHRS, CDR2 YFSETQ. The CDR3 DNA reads TGCGCCAGCAGCTTGAAAGGGGCTGGGGAGCTGTTTTTT. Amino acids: CASSLKGAGELFF.

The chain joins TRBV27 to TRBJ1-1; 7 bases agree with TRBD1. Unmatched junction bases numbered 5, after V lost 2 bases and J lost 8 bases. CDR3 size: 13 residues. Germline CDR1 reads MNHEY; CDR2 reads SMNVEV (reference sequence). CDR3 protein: CASSLGAGGEAFF. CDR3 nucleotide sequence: TGTGCCAGCAGTTTAGGGGCAGGGGGGGAAGCTTTCTTT.

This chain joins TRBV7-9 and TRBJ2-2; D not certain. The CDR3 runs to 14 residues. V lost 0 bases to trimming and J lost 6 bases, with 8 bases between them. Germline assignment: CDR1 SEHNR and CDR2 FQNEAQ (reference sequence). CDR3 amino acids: CASSLAAISGELFF. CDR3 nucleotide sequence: TGTGCCAGCAGCTTAGCCGCGATCTCCGGGGAGCTGTTTTTT.

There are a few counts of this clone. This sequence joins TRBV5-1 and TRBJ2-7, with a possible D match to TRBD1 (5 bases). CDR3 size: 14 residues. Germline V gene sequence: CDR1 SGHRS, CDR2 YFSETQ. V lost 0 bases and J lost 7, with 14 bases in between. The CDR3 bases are TGCGCCAGCAGCTTGGGTGACAGATTTGCGGAGCAGTACTTC. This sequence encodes CASSLGDRFAEQYF. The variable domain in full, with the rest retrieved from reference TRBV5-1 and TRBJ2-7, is KAGVTQTPRYLIKTRGQQVTLSCSPISGHRSVSWYQQTPGQGLQFLFEYFSETQRNKGNFPGRFSGRQFSNSRSEMNVSTLELGDSALYLCASSLGDRFAEQYFGPGTRLTVT.

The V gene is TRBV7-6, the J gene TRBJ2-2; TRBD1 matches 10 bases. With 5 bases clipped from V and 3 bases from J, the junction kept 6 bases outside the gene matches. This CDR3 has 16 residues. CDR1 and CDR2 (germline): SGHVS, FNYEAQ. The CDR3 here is CASSPTGGRYTGELFF. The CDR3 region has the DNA TGTGCCAGCAGCCCGACAGGGGGCAGGTACACCGGGGAGCTGTTTTTT.

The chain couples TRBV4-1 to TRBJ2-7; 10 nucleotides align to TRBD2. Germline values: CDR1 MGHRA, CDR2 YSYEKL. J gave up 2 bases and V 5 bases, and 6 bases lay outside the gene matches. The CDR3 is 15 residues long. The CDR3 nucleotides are TGCGCCAGCAGCATACCTCTAGCGGGGGCCTACGAGCAGTACTTC. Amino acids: CASSIPLAGAYEQYF.

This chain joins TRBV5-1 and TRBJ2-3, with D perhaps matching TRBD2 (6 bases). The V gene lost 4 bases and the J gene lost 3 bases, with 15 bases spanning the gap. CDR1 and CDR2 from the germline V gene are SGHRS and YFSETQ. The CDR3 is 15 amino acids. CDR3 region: CASSRSGGTTDTQYF. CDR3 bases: TGCGCCAGCAGCCGGTCGGGCGGGACTACAGATACGCAGTATTTT.

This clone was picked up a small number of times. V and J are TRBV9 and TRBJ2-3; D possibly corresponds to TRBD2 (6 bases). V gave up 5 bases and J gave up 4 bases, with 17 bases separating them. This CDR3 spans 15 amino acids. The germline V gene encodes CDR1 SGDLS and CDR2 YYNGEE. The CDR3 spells CASRAGSSLADTQYF. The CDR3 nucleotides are TGTGCCAGCAGGGCGGGATCATCCCTGGCAGATACGCAGTATTTT.